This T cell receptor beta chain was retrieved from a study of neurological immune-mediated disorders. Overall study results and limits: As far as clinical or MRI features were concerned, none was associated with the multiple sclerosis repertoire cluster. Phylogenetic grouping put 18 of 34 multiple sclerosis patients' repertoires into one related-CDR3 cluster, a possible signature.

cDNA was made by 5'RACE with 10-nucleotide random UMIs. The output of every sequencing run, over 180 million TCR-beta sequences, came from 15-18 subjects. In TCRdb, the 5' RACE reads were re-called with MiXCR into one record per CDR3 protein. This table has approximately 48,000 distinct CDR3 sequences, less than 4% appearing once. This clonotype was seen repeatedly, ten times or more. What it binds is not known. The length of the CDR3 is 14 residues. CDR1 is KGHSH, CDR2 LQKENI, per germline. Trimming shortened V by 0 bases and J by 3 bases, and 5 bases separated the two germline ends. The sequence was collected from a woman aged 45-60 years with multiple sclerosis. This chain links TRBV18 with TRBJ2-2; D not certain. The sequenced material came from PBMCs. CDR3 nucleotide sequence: TGTGCCAGCTCACCACCGGTCCACACCGGGGAGCTGTTTTTT. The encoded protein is CASSPPVHTGELFF. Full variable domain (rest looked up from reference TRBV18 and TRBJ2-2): NAGVMQNPRHLVRRRGQEARLRCSPMKGHSHVYWYRQLPEEGLKFMVYLQKENIIDESGMPKERFSAEFPKEGPSILRIQQVVRGDSAAYFCASSPPVHTGELFFGEGSRLTVL.